Each of the 14 T cell receptor beta chains below was sequenced from the same sample in a study of somatic mutations in cytotoxic T cells in rheumatoid arthritis. Method: immunoSEQ multiplex PCR; TCRdb's copy keeps in-frame clones and lacks some. The sample lists some 14,000 clones; 65% to 80% were seen once. Sequenced: CD8+ T cells sorted from blood. The receptors here all came from an adult with rheumatoid arthritis.

CDR3: CAWSLNSQGYYYAGELFF. For the CDR3, the DNA is TGTGCCTGGAGTCTTAATTCCCAGGGATATTATTATGCCGGGGAGCTGTTTTTT. The chain couples TRBV30 to TRBJ2-2, with TRBD1 as a possible D gene (5 bases). Trimming shortened V by 2 bases and J by 6 bases, and 25 bases separated the two germline ends. The V gene's germline CDR1 is GTSNPN and CDR2 SVGIG (reference sequence). The CDR3 has 18 residues.

This rearrangement joins TRBV5-6 to TRBJ1-3, with D perhaps TRBD1 (5 bases). The V gene's germline CDR1 is SGHDT and CDR2 YYEEEE. V was clipped by 3 bases and J by 1 base, with 11 bases between them. The CDR3 loop spans 15 amino acids. In DNA, the CDR3 is TGTGCCAGCAGCTGGGGGACGCCGTCTGGAAACACCATATATTTT. It is translated as CASSWGTPSGNTIYF.

This clone was recorded a few times. The chain uses TRBV15 and TRBJ1-4; unclear D gene. The germline V gene has CDR1 LNHNV and CDR2 YYDKDF (reference sequence). V was pared by 4 bases and J by 5 bases, with 11 bases between. CDR3 length: 14 amino acids. The CDR3 DNA sequence: TGTGCCACCAGCAACAACAGAGAAAATGAAAAACTGTTTTTT. As protein: CATSNNRENEKLFF.

The chain recombines TRBV5-1 with TRBJ2-1; D unclear. The germline V gene has CDR1 SGHRS and CDR2 YFSETQ. Trimming cost V 5 bases and J 1 base, with 4 bases left between them. The CDR3 sequence is 12 residues long. CDR3 sequence (DNA): TGCGCCAGCAGTCCTTCCTACAATGAGCAGTTCTTC. Translation: CASSPSYNEQFF.

The CDR3, as DNA: TGTGCCAGCAGCGTTAGCGGGGGGGCCCCAGATACGCAGTATTTT. This sequence encodes CASSVSGGAPDTQYF. The genes are TRBV5-4 and TRBJ2-3; TRBD2 matches at 11 bases. The CDR3 covers 15 residues. The germline V gene has CDR1 SGHNT and CDR2 YYREEE (reference sequence). V dropped 4 bases and J dropped 4; count of bases not matched to a gene: 5.

This rearrangement joins TRBV18 to TRBJ1-1; D unresolved. V gave up 5 bases and J gave up 8 bases, with 12 bases separating them. The CDR3 totals 12 residues. CDR1 and CDR2 from the germline V gene are KGHSH and LQKENI. This CDR3 reads CASSFGLEEAFF. CDR3 in DNA: TGTGCCAGCTCATTTGGTCTAGAAGAAGCTTTCTTT.

The chain links TRBV14 to TRBJ2-7; D might be TRBD2 (6 bases). The CDR3 consists of 15 residues. From germline, CDR1 is SGHDN and CDR2 FVKESK. Trimming shortened V by 1 base and J by 7 bases, and 17 bases separated the two germline ends. The DNA of the CDR3 is TGTGCCAGCAGCCAAGCTCGGGGGATTACGGGGGAGCAGTACTTC. It encodes CASSQARGITGEQYF.

The J gene is TRBJ2-1, the V gene TRBV7-2; the match to TRBD2 covers 7 bases. The CDR3 totals 15 residues. Per the germline V gene, CDR1 is SGHTA and CDR2 is FQGNSA. V was clipped by 2 bases and J by 4 bases; unmatched bases: 5. CDR3 in DNA: TGTGCCAGCAGCTTACGGGGGGAGTATTACAATGAGCAGTTCTTC. Protein: CASSLRGEYYNEQFF.

This clone is a singleton in its sample. The rearrangement joins TRBV7-9 to TRBJ2-1; 8 nucleotides match TRBD1. CDR1 is SEHNR, CDR2 FQNEAQ, per germline (reference sequence). The length of the CDR3 is 15 residues. V shed 4 bases and J 6 bases; nucleotides not matched to a gene: 8. The CDR3 loop reads CASSSGQGRGNEQFF. CDR3 DNA: TGTGCCAGCAGCTCTGGACAGGGAAGAGGCAATGAGCAGTTCTTC.

V is TRBV10-2 and J is TRBJ2-7; D unclear. The CDR3 covers 11 residues. V was cut by 3 bases and J by 3 bases, with 3 bases left in between. In germline, CDR1 is WSHSY, CDR2 SAAADI. CDR3 DNA sequence: TGCGCCAGCAGTGACCTCTACGAGCAGTACTTC. It specifies CASSDLYEQYF.

This chain links TRBV27 with TRBJ2-7; 10 nucleotides match TRBD1. CDR1 is MNHEY, CDR2 SMNVEV, per germline (reference sequence). V shed 6 bases and J 2 bases; nucleotides not matched to a gene: 7. The CDR3 extends over 15 amino acids. CDR3 in DNA: TGTGCCAGCAGAACGGGACAGGGGAAACCCTACGAGCAGTACTTC. This codes for CASRTGQGKPYEQYF.

V usage is TRBV27 and J usage is TRBJ2-1, with D possibly TRBD1 on 6 matching bases. The CDR3 covers 12 residues. Trimming left V 5 bases short and J 9 bases short, with 11 bases between. Germline CDR1 and CDR2: MNHEY and SMNVEV (reference sequence). CDR3 DNA: TGTGCCAGCAGTCTCCAGGGGTCTGAGCAGTTCTTC. Amino acid sequence: CASSLQGSEQFF.

The chain is built from TRBV19 and TRBJ2-1; D gene uncertain. This CDR3 is built from 14 residues. Per germline, CDR1 LNHDA and CDR2 SQIVND (reference sequence). V gave up 8 bases and J gave up 2 bases, with 13 bases separating them. The CDR3 coding sequence is TGTGCCAGTTCCATCTATGGGACCTACAATGAGCAGTTCTTC. This encodes CASSIYGTYNEQFF. Full variable domain (outside the CDR3, taken from reference TRBV19 and TRBJ2-1): DGGITQSPKYLFRKEGQNVTLSCEQNLNHDAMYWYRQDPGQGLRLIYYSQIVNDFQKGDIAEGYSVSREKKESFPLTVTSAQKNPTAFYLCASSIYGTYNEQFFGPGTRLTVL.

This clone was recorded a few times. The chain recombines TRBV27 with TRBJ2-7, with TRBD2 identical over 7 bases. Per the germline V gene, CDR1 is MNHEY and CDR2 is SMNVEV (reference sequence). V lost 6 bases and J lost 7; bases outside the gene matches: 15. This CDR3 has 15 residues. CDR3 sequence reads: CASSLQAGSVREQYF. The CDR3 DNA follows: TGTGCCAGCAGCCTTCAAGCGGGATCGGTTCGAGAGCAGTACTTC.